This entry lists 18 T cell receptor beta chains sequenced from one sample in a study of shared clonotypes between healthy human individuals. TCRdb keeps only in-frame clones here, not all; method: immunoSEQ multiplex PCR. The sample shows fewer than 1.8 million clones, about 98.5% of them seen only once. The sample taken for sequencing was naive CD4+ T cells sorted from blood. As for subset: CD45RA+ positively selected. The receptors here all came from a man aged 25-45 years in good health.

CDR3 loop: CASSQTFSRVSVLTEAFF. CDR3 bases: TGTGCCAGCAGCCAAACCTTCAGCAGGGTATCGGTCCTTACTGAAGCTTTCTTT. V usage is TRBV5-6 and J usage is TRBJ1-1; D perhaps matches TRBD1 (5 bases). The CDR3 has 18 amino acids. CDR1 SGHDT and CDR2 YYEEEE come from the germline V gene. The V end lost 4 bases, the J end lost 5 bases, and 27 bases lay between the germline ends.

V is TRBV5-1 and J is TRBJ2-5; TRBD2 agrees at 9 bases. The germline V gene encodes CDR1 SGHRS and CDR2 YFSETQ. V was pared by 0 bases and J by 5 bases, with 8 bases of the junction left unmatched. CDR3 length equals 16 residues. The CDR3 here is CASSLGLAELGETQYF. CDR3 in DNA: TGCGCCAGCAGCTTGGGACTAGCGGAGCTAGGTGAGACCCAGTACTTC.

This chain joins TRBV18 and TRBJ1-5, with TRBD1 as a possible D gene (5 bases). Germline assignment: CDR1 KGHSH and CDR2 LQKENI. This CDR3 is built from 16 residues. V was clipped by 5 bases and J by 2 bases, with 16 bases between them. As DNA, the CDR3 is TGTGCCAGCTCAGAGGATTGGGGCCGGGGCAATCAGCCCCAGCATTTT. Amino acid sequence: CASSEDWGRGNQPQHF.

J is TRBJ1-4 and V is TRBV5-1, with a weak D call TRBD1 (6 bases). Germline CDR1 SGHRS, CDR2 YFSETQ. The ends were cut back, 3 bases at V and 5 bases at J, with 8 bases in the middle. This CDR3 region has 13 residues. The CDR3 nucleotides are TGCGCCAGCAGCTGGGACAAGAATGAAAAACTGTTTTTT. This sequence encodes CASSWDKNEKLFF.

The chain uses TRBV11-2 and TRBJ2-1; D uncertain. Germline CDR1 is SGHAT and CDR2 is FQNNGV. The CDR3 has 13 amino acids. V was pared by 0 bases and J by 8 bases, with 8 bases between. The CDR3 is CASSLDPGDEQFF. In DNA form, the CDR3 reads TGTGCCAGCAGCTTAGATCCAGGTGATGAGCAGTTCTTC. Full variable domain (rest looked up from reference TRBV11-2 and TRBJ2-1): EAGVAQSPRYKIIEKRQSVAFWCNPISGHATLYWYQQILGQGPKLLIQFQNNGVVDDSQLPKDRFSAERLKGVDSTLKIQPAKLEDSAVYLCASSLDPGDEQFFGPGTRLTVL.

V gene TRBV7-9 combines with J gene TRBJ2-2; D is ambiguous. CDR3 length equals 12 residues. Deletions cut 2 bases from V and 6 bases from J, with 4 bases between. CDR1 SEHNR and CDR2 FQNEAQ come from the germline V gene (reference sequence). The CDR3 DNA follows: TGTGCCAGCAGCTTATCCCCCGGGGAGCTGTTTTTT. Protein product: CASSLSPGELFF.

This rearrangement joins TRBV7-9 to TRBJ2-5; TRBD2 agrees at 14 bases. This CDR3 comprises 18 residues. Trimming at V came to 6 bases and at J to 5 bases, leaving 14 bases not matched to a gene. Germline-derived CDR1 and CDR2 are SEHNR and FQNEAQ (reference sequence). The CDR3 loop reads CASRSGGLAGDPWETQYF. The CDR3 nucleotides are TGTGCCAGCAGATCAGGGGGACTAGCGGGAGACCCTTGGGAGACCCAGTACTTC.

The genes are TRBV14 and TRBJ2-1, with 7 bases lining up with TRBD2. Germline V lookup: CDR1 SGHDN, CDR2 FVKESK. The length of the CDR3 is 15 residues. V trimming: 2 bases; J trimming: 6 bases; junction bases outside the gene matches: 7. CDR3 coding DNA: TGTGCCAGCAGCCAACCGGCGGGAGCGTTCAATGAGCAGTTCTTC. Its protein is CASSQPAGAFNEQFF.

A word on this clone: Other nucleotide sequences in the sample specify the same CDR3. The chain couples TRBV5-1 to TRBJ2-1, with TRBD1 matching over 9 bases. The V segment lost 1 base and the J segment 4 bases; nucleotides outside the gene matches: 3. CDR3 length equals 15 residues. Germline CDR1 SGHRS, CDR2 YFSETQ. The CDR3 DNA is TGCGCCAGCAGCTTGACTGGGACAGGGTACAATGAGCAGTTCTTC. It translates to CASSLTGTGYNEQFF. The complete variable domain, with remaining parts taken from reference TRBV5-1 and TRBJ2-1, reads KAGVTQTPRYLIKTRGQQVTLSCSPISGHRSVSWYQQTPGQGLQFLFEYFSETQRNKGNFPGRFSGRQFSNSRSEMNVSTLELGDSALYLCASSLTGTGYNEQFFGPGTRLTVL.

This clone was observed once. The gene calls are TRBV18 and TRBJ2-5, with TRBD2 matching over 7 bases. CDR3 length equals 16 residues. The J segment lost 4 bases and the V segment lost 4 bases, leaving 12 bases of the junction unmatched. Germline CDR1 reads KGHSH; CDR2 reads LQKENI. The CDR3 here is CASSLGGRFGGETQYF. DNA for the CDR3: TGTGCCAGCTCACTGGGAGGGCGGTTCGGTGGAGAGACCCAGTACTTC.

The chain joins TRBV25-1 to TRBJ2-1, with D unresolved. V lost 3 bases to trimming and J lost 13 bases, with 16 bases between them. CDR3 size: 13 residues. Germline-derived CDR1 and CDR2 are MGHDK and SYGVNS. This chain's CDR3 is CASSDPPPEAQFF. For the CDR3, the DNA is TGTGCCAGCAGTGATCCGCCCCCGGAAGCCCAGTTCTTC. Full variable domain (remainder filled in from reference TRBV25-1 and TRBJ2-1): EADIYQTPRYLVIGTGKKITLECSQTMGHDKMYWYQQDPGMELHLIHYSYGVNSTEKGDLSSESTVSRIRTEHFPLTLESARPSHTSQYLCASSDPPPEAQFFGPGTRLTVL.

About this clone itself: One end of the junction is discordant with germline, which a read error may explain. The V gene is TRBV5-4, the J gene TRBJ1-1; possible D gene TRBD1, 5 bases. Germline V gene data show CDR1 as SGHNT and CDR2 as YYREEE (reference sequence). This CDR3 contains 13 residues. CDR3 in DNA: TGTGCCAGCAGCTTGGGACAGAACACTAAAGCTTTCTTT. Encoded protein: CASSLGQNTKAFF.

The chain joins TRBV11-2 to TRBJ2-7; the match to TRBD1 covers 12 bases. The CDR3 consists of 14 residues. V gave up 5 bases and J gave up 4 bases; unmatched junction bases: 3. Per the germline V gene, CDR1 is SGHAT and CDR2 is FQNNGV. Written as DNA, the CDR3 is TGTGCCAGCAGCGGGACAGGGGGCGGGTACGAGCAGTACTTC. Translated: CASSGTGGGYEQYF.

The CDR3 loop reads CATSRSGLGNQPQHF. The DNA for the CDR3 is TGTGCCACCAGCAGATCGGGGTTAGGCAATCAGCCCCAGCATTTT. This chain joins TRBV15 and TRBJ1-5; no definite D call. V lost 2 bases to trimming and J lost 2 bases, with 10 bases between them. This CDR3 has 15 residues. The germline CDR1 and CDR2 sequences are LNHNV and YYDKDF (reference sequence).

The chain joins TRBV29-1 to TRBJ2-2; no reliable D call. V lost 6 bases and J lost 6, with 11 bases in between. The germline V gene encodes CDR1 SQVTM and CDR2 ANQGSEA. The CDR3 runs to 12 residues. CDR3 coding DNA: TGCAGCGTCGGCAAGGTCCCCGGGGAGCTGTTTTTT. Translating gives CSVGKVPGELFF.

The J gene is TRBJ2-2, the V gene TRBV28, with D perhaps TRBD1 (6 bases). V shed 2 bases and J shed 5 bases, with 12 bases lying between them. Per germline, CDR1 MDHEN and CDR2 SYDVKM. The CDR3 sequence is 15 residues long. CDR3 amino acids: CASSLIGQMTGELFF. The CDR3 DNA sequence: TGTGCCAGCAGTTTAATCGGACAGATGACCGGGGAGCTGTTTTTT. The entire variable domain, with the rest obtained from reference TRBV28 and TRBJ2-2, is as follows: DVKVTQSSRYLVKRTGEKVFLECVQDMDHENMFWYRQDPGLGLRLIYFSYDVKMKEKGDIPEGYSVSREKKERFSLILESASTNQTSMYLCASSLIGQMTGELFFGEGSRLTVL.

This clone was seen a single time. This chain connects TRBV10-3 to TRBJ1-1; 8 bases line up with TRBD1. Trimming took 4 bases from V and 0 from J; bases not matched to a gene: 4. Per germline, CDR1 ENHRY and CDR2 SYGVKD. This CDR3 region has 15 residues. The CDR3 loop is CAISVQGEMNTEAFF. CDR3 nucleotide sequence: TGTGCCATCAGTGTACAGGGGGAGATGAACACTGAAGCTTTCTTT.

The table lists this clone with a count of one. The chain links TRBV2 to TRBJ2-3; 13 bases align to TRBD2. Trimming cost V 6 bases and J 3 bases; bases outside gene matches: 0. The CDR3 sequence is 14 residues long. Per the germline V gene, CDR1 is SNHLY and CDR2 is FYNNEI. CDR3 coding DNA: TGTGCCAGCAGGACTAGCGGGAGGACAGATACGCAGTATTTT. This gives the protein CASRTSGRTDTQYF.